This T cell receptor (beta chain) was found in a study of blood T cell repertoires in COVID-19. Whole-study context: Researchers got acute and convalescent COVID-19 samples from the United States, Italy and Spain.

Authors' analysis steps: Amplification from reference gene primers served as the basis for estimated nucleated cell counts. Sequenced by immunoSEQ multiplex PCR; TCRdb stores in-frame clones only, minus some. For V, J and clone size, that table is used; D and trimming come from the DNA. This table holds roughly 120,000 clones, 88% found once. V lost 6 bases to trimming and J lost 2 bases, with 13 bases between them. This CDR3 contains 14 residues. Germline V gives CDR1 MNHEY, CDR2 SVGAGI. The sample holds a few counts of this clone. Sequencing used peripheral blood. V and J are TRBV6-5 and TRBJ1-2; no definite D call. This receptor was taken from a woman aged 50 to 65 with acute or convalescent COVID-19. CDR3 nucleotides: TGTGCCAGCAGGAAGCATAGCGTGAACTATGGCTACACCTTC. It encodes CASRKHSVNYGYTF.